This TCR beta chain comes out of a study of blood T cell repertoires in COVID-19. Study summary: COVID-19 samples collected from the United States, Italy and Spain covered acute and convalescent phases. PBMCs, B-cell-depleted T cells, or T cells were the source of the cDNA or gDNA that made up the material.

Per the original methods: Quantification of nucleated cells was approximated via reference gene primer amplification. Method: immunoSEQ multiplex PCR; TCRdb's copy keeps in-frame clones and lacks some. The V and J calls and clone size come from that table; D and trimming were worked out from the DNA. The sample has fewer than 80,000 clones; roughly 78% are singletons. With 4 bases removed from V and 7 bases from J, the gap between germline ends came to 20 bases. The CDR3 covers 16 residues. The germline V gene has CDR1 GTSNPN and CDR2 SVGIG (reference sequence). This TCR was sampled from a human donor in a cohort sampled during active COVID-19. This chain connects TRBV30 to TRBJ1-6; D possibly corresponds to TRBD1 (6 bases). Sequencing was carried out using peripheral blood. In nucleotides, the CDR3 is TGTGCCTGGAATCGTAGGTTTGGGGGCGAGAATTCACCCCTCCACTTT. Its translation: CAWNRRFGGENSPLHF. Variable domain in full (rest from reference TRBV30 and TRBJ1-6): SQTIHQWPATLVQPVGSPLSLECTVEGTSNPNLYWYRQAAGRGLQLLFYSVGIGQISSEVPQNLSASRPQDRQFILSSKKLLLSDSGFYLCAWNRRFGGENSPLHFGNGTRLTVT.